This T cell receptor (beta chain) appears in the sequencing data of a study of cytomegalovirus exposure and HLA in healthy donors. This clone showed up just once. With 7 bases removed from V and 4 bases from J, the gap between germline ends came to 9 bases. Looked up from germline, CDR1 is SNHLY and CDR2 is FYNNEI. The CDR3 runs 12 residues. This PCR relied on a set of 60 Vbeta primers and 13 Jbeta primers. Produced via immunoSEQ multiplex PCR; TCRdb's table is partial and in-frame only. The sample carries approximately 94,000 clones, roughly 72% recorded once. Material: PBMCs. This rearrangement joins TRBV2 to TRBJ2-3; D unresolved. This TCR came from a man younger than 45 in good health and CMV-seropositive. The CDR3 loop reads CASIKAPDTQYF. The DNA for the CDR3 is TGTGCCAGCATAAAAGCCCCAGATACGCAGTATTTT.